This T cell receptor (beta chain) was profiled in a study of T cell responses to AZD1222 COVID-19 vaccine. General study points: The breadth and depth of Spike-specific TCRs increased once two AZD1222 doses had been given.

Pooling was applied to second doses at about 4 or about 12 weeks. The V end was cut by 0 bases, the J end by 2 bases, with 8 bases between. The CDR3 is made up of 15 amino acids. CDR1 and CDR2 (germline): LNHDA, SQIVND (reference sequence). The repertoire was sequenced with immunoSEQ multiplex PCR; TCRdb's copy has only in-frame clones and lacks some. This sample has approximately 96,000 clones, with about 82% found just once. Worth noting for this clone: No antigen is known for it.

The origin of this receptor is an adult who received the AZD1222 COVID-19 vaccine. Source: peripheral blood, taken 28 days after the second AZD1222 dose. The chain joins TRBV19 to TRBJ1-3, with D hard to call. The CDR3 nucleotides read TGTGCCAGTAGTATAGAGGGAAAACCTGGAAACACCATATATTTT. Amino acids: CASSIEGKPGNTIYF.